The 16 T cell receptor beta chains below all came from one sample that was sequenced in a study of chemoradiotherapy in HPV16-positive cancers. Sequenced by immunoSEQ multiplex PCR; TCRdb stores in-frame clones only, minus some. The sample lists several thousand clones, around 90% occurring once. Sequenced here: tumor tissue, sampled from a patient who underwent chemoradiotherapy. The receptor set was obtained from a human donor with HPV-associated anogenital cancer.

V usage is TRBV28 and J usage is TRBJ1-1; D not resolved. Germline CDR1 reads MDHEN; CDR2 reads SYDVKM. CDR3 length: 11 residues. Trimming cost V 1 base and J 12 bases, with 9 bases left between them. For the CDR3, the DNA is TGTGCCAGCAGTTTATCGGCCCACTCTTTCTTT. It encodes CASSLSAHSFF. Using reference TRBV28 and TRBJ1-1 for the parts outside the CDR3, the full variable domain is DVKVTQSSRYLVKRTGEKVFLECVQDMDHENMFWYRQDPGLGLRLIYFSYDVKMKEKGDIPEGYSVSREKKERFSLILESASTNQTSMYLCASSLSAHSFFGQGTRLTVV.

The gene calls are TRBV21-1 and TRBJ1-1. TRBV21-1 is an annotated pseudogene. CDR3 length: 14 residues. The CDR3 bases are TGTGCCAGCACGACTGAGCGGTTCGGCACTGAAGCTTTCTTT. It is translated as CASTTERFGTEAFF.

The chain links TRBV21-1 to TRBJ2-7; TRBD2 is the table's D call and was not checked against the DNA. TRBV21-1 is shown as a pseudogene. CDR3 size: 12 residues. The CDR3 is CASSPGAYEQYF. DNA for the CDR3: TGTGCCAGCAGTCCGGGAGCCTACGAGCAGTACTTC.

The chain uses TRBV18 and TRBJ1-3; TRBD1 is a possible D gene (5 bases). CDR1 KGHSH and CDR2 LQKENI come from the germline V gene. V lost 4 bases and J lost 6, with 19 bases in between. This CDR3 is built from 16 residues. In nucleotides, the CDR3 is TGTGCCAGCTCACTTGGACACCCCGCCTTTGTAAACACCATATATTTT. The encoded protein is CASSLGHPAFVNTIYF.

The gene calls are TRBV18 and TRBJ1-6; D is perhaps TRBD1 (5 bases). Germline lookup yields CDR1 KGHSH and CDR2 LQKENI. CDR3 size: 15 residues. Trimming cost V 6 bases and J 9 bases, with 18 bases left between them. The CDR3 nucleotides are TGTGCCAGCTCCCCTTTAGCGGGGCAGACTTCACCCCTCCACTTT. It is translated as CASSPLAGQTSPLHF. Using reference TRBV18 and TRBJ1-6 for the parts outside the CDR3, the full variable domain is NAGVMQNPRHLVRRRGQEARLRCSPMKGHSHVYWYRQLPEEGLKFMVYLQKENIIDESGMPKERFSAEFPKEGPSILRIQQVVRGDSAAYFCASSPLAGQTSPLHFGNGTRLTVT.

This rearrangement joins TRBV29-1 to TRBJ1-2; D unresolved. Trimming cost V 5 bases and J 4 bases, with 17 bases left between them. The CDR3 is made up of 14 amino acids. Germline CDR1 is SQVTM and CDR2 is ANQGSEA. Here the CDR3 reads CSVLAGLASYGYTF. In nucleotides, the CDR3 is TGCAGCGTTCTGGCCGGATTGGCCTCCTATGGCTACACCTTC.

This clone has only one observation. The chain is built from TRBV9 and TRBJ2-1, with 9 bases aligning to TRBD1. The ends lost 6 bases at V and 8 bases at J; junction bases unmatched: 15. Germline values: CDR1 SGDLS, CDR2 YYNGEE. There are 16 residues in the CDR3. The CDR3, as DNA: TGTGCCAGCACCATTTCGAGGGACAGGGTAACCGATGAGCAGTTCTTC. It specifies CASTISRDRVTDEQFF.

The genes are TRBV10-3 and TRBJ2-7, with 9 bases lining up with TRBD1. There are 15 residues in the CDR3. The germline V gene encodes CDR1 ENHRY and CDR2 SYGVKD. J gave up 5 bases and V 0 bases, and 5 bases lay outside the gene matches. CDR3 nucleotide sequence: TGTGCCATCAGTGAGTCGATGGACAGGGGCCACGAGCAGTACTTC. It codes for CAISESMDRGHEQYF.

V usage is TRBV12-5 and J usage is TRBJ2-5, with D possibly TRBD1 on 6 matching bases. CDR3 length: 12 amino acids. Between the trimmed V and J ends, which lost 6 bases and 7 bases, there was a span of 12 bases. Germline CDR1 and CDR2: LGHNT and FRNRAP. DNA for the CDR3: TGTGCTAGTGGCACAGGGTCGGGGACCCAGTACTTC. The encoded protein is CASGTGSGTQYF.

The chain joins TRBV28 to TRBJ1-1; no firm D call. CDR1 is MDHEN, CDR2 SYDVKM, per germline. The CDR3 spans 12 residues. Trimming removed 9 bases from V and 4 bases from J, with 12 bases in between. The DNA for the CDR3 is TGTGCCAGTCTTGCCCTGGGCACTGAAGCTTTCTTT. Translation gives CASLALGTEAFF.

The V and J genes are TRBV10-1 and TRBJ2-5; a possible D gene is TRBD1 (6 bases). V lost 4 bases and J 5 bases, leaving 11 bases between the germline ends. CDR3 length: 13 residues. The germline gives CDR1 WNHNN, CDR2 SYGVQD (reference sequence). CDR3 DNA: TGCGCCAGCAGTGTGGGGGCGGGCGAGACCCAGTACTTC. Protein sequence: CASSVGAGETQYF.

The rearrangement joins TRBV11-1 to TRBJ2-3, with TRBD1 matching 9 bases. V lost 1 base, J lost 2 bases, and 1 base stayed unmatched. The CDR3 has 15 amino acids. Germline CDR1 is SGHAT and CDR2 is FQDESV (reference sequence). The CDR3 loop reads CASSLGDRDTDTQYF. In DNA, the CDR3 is TGTGCCAGCAGCTTAGGGGACAGGGACACAGATACGCAGTATTTT.

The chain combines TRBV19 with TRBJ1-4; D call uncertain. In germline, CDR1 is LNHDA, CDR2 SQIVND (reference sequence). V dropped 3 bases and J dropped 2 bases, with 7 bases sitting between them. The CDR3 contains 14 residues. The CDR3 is CASSMGWTNEKLFF. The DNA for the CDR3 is TGTGCCAGTAGTATGGGCTGGACTAATGAAAAACTGTTTTTT.

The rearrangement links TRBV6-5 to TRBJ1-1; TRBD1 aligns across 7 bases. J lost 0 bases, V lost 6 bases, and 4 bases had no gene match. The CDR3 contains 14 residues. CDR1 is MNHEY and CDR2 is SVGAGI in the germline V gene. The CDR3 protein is CASSPGQMNTEAFF. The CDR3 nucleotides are TGTGCCAGCAGCCCGGGACAGATGAACACTGAAGCTTTCTTT.

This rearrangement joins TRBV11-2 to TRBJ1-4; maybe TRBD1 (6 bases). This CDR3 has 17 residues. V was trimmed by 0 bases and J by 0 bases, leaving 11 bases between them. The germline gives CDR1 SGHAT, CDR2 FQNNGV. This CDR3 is CASSLEGAFATNEKLFF. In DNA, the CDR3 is TGTGCCAGCAGCTTAGAGGGGGCGTTTGCAACTAATGAAAAACTGTTTTTT. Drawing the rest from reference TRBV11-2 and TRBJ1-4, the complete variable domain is EAGVAQSPRYKIIEKRQSVAFWCNPISGHATLYWYQQILGQGPKLLIQFQNNGVVDDSQLPKDRFSAERLKGVDSTLKIQPAKLEDSAVYLCASSLEGAFATNEKLFFGSGTQLSVL.

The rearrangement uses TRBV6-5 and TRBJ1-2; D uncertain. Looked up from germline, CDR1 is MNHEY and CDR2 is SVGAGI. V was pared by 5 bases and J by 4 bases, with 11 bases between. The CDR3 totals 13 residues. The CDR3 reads CASSRGPFYGYTF. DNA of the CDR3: TGTGCCAGCAGTAGAGGTCCGTTCTATGGCTACACCTTC.